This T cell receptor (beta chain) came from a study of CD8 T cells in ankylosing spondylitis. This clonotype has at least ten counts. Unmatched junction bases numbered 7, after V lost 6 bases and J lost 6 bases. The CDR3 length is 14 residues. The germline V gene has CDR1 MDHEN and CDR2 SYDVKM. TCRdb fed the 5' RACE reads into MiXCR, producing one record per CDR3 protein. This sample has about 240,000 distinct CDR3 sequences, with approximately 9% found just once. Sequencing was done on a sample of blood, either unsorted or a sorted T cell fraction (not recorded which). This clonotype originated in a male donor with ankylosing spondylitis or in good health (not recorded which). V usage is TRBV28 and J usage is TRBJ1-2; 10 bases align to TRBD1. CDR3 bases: TGTGCCAGCAGCTTGACAGGGGGCCGGGATGGCTACACCTTC. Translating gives CASSLTGGRDGYTF.